The rows below give T cell receptor beta chains drawn from one sample of a study of technical replicates of blood from several donors. Profiling relied on immunoSEQ multiplex PCR, and the TCRdb table lists in-frame clones only, not all of them. The profile shows tens of thousands of clones, roughly 94% of them singletons. Source material: T cells isolated from PBMCs. These receptors all come from a human donor in good health. Each CDR3 is given without its conserved first and last residue. D genes are given only for firm matches.

cdr3_aa,v_call,d_call,j_call
ASSLRHAGMNTEAF,TRBV4-1,-,TRBJ1-1
ASSPRDPLAGASSYNEQF,TRBV9,TRBD2,TRBJ2-1
ASSISSSGNTIY,TRBV9,-,TRBJ1-3
ASSHDRSDYGYT,TRBV6-5,-,TRBJ1-2
ASSLVGVRDQPQH,TRBV7-8,-,TRBJ1-5
ASSLTGGPSLQAF,TRBV28,-,TRBJ1-1
ASTAILNTEAF,TRBV28,-,TRBJ1-1
ASSLGGLVGEQF,TRBV28,TRBD2,TRBJ2-1
ASSRLGGESPLH,TRBV6-1,-,TRBJ1-6
ASSNNWGLNTEAF,TRBV21-1,-,TRBJ1-1
ASSSSLTSGYEQY,TRBV7-6,TRBD2,TRBJ2-7
AITLRKGHRTSRRYEQY,TRBV10-3,TRBD2,TRBJ2-7
SVGLAARTDTQY,TRBV29-1,TRBD2,TRBJ2-3
ASSLYLQSSGANVLT,TRBV5-6,-,TRBJ2-6
SVEVAGAAYGYT,TRBV29-1,-,TRBJ1-2
ASRATSGTYEQY,TRBV2,TRBD2,TRBJ2-7
SAVPGQGYTEAF,TRBV29-1,TRBD1,TRBJ1-1
ASSPAWGGTDTQY,TRBV6-5,-,TRBJ2-3
ASSFTSGRAIEQY,TRBV7-2,TRBD2,TRBJ2-7
ASSGVDRDRNYGYT,TRBV25-1,TRBD1,TRBJ1-2
SVEDPRELDNEQF,TRBV29-1,-,TRBJ2-1
ASSQTDRDRNQPQH,TRBV14,TRBD1,TRBJ1-5
ASSFFGDTEAF,TRBV11-3,-,TRBJ1-1
ASSPGNPNEKLF,TRBV18,-,TRBJ1-4
ASSPGTGYEQY,TRBV7-7,TRBD1,TRBJ2-7
ASSSQGTGSYEQY,TRBV27,TRBD1,TRBJ2-7
ASSESGRQETQY,TRBV10-1,-,TRBJ2-5
SVELTEAF,TRBV29-1,-,TRBJ1-1
ASSQTGNRVGYT,TRBV16,-,TRBJ1-2
ASSGGTGYQETQY,TRBV5-6,-,TRBJ2-5
ASTLADITSTDTQY,TRBV28,TRBD2,TRBJ2-3
ASSLHSFEGETQY,TRBV7-9,-,TRBJ2-5
ASSRTQGARNTEAF,TRBV4-1,TRBD1,TRBJ1-1
ASSIARGDTQY,TRBV19,-,TRBJ2-3
ASSLGLAGTTDTQY,TRBV27,TRBD2,TRBJ2-3
ASSESNRGYEQY,TRBV10-2,TRBD1,TRBJ2-7
ASSPGRTSTGELF,TRBV5-4,-,TRBJ2-2
AWSKLDRQSINYGYT,TRBV30,TRBD1,TRBJ1-2
ASSRGQGAGQETQY,TRBV5-1,TRBD1,TRBJ2-5
ASSQGVMGGQAQPQH,TRBV4-1,-,TRBJ1-5